This is a list of T cell receptor beta chains from one sample in a study of blood T cells in healthy people across ages. TCRdb re-derived calls from the 5' RACE reads in MiXCR, one entry per CDR3 protein. In the table there are about 780,000 distinct CDR3 sequences, about half of which are singletons. The sequenced sample consisted of blood. All receptors come from a man older than 75 in good health. Each CDR3 is given with its conserved first and last residue.

>TRBV7-3
CASSMRTSGRQQQFF
>TRBV11-1
CASSLGDRVRTYEQYF
>TRBV7-2
CASSLPAHEQYF
>TRBV4-1
CASSPKGAQVPGELFF
>TRBV9
CASSARPGYNEQFF
>TRBV15
CATSRDILTGNSYGYTF
>TRBV5-1
CASGVGDFYEQYF
>TRBV3-1
CASSRQRGTGTINIQYF
>TRBV20-1
CRARQGARKGYTF
>TRBV4-3
CASSQASGQGGSPLHF
>TRBV10-3
CAITRGGNGADTQYF
>TRBV6-1
CASSEGYRATDIYGYTF
>TRBV27
CASSLSGAEEIQYF
>TRBV6-5
CASSSGGQGTGEQYF
>TRBV4-3
CASRQETSGRYEQYF
>TRBV20-1
CSARERAEGSYNEQFF
>TRBV25-1
CASRSGSYEQYF
>TRBV10-3
CAISGTSGGLGKDTQYF
>TRBV7-8
CASTRDRGLNEQFF
>TRBV4-3
CASSRGTSENYGYTF
>TRBV12-3/TRBV12-4
CASSLRPQGYGYTF
>TRBV28
CASGPPGVARSNEQFF
>TRBV7-9
CASSLGQGVKTQYF
>TRBV7-9
CASSFSGPTDTQYF
>TRBV6-5
CASSYSPSGRTYEQYF
>TRBV11-2
CASSLDQWGYEQFF
>TRBV14
CASSLLGLAGVETQYF
>TRBV27
CASGSGGSYNEQFF
>TRBV21-1
CASSNSVVWTDTQYF
>TRBV4-2
CASSQDVAASYEQYF
>TRBV11-2
CASSFLSGSTYNEQFF
>TRBV7-9
CASSIGLAGVDEQFF
>TRBV12-3/TRBV12-4
CASSLLLRDGAYEQFF
>TRBV20-1
CSARARASYEQYF
>TRBV30
CAWKRRAGREQYF
>TRBV20-1
CSAQTSEEQYF
>TRBV12-3/TRBV12-4
CASSLQGLVDTQYF
>TRBV29-1
CSGGLAGTYNEQFF
>TRBV12-3/TRBV12-4
CASSRGQRGEKLFF
>TRBV2
CASSETTNSPLHF
>TRBV7-2
CASSPTWREQFF
>TRBV7-2
CASSLSSGRDYEQYF
>TRBV7-2
CASSADQLAKNIQYF
>TRBV20-1
CSARAGGEWGNEQYF
>TRBV7-2
CASSPTMTGTGELFF
>TRBV6-2/TRBV6-3
CASSYSPRQGAYYEQYF
>TRBV6-2/TRBV6-3
CASSLRRNTPGGEQFF
>TRBV6-6
CASSYSNPDTEETQYF
>TRBV6-1
CASWASGSFYEQYF
>TRBV3-1
CASSQAGVSLSGYTF
>TRBV10-3
CAISGGLAGEGNEQFF
>TRBV5-1
CASRVDRNYEQYF
>TRBV6-6
CASSLQRETQYF
>TRBV4-3
CASSQDFRYNEQFF
>TRBV12-3/TRBV12-4
CASRDPGVNYGYTF
>TRBV7-3
CASSLTPTDTQYF